A single sample is the source of the 21 T cell receptor beta chains below, sequenced in a study of T cell responses to AZD1222 COVID-19 vaccine. Libraries were prepared by immunoSEQ multiplex PCR; TCRdb keeps only in-frame clonotypes and omits some of them. The sample shows roughly 120,000 clones, roughly 88% of them seen only once. This sample comprised peripheral blood, obtained on day 0 of MenACWY control vaccination. All receptors come from an adult in good health.

This chain uses TRBV7-9 with TRBJ1-2; no clear D. This CDR3 comprises 13 residues. Germline lookup yields CDR1 SEHNR and CDR2 FQNEAQ (reference sequence). V lost 3 bases and J 2 bases, leaving 7 bases between the germline ends. CDR3 nucleotide sequence: TGTGCCAGCAGCTTGGACGAGAACTATGGCTACACCTTC. Translation gives CASSLDENYGYTF.

J is TRBJ1-1 and V is TRBV7-3, with 10 bases fitting TRBD1. The CDR3 has 13 residues. V shed 5 bases, J shed 5 bases, and the junction held 2 bases outside the gene matches. Germline V gene lookup returns CDR1 SGHTA and CDR2 FQGTGA. The CDR3 sequence is CASSMGQGTEAFF. In DNA form, the CDR3 reads TGTGCCAGCAGCATGGGACAGGGGACTGAAGCTTTCTTT.

V and J are TRBV15 and TRBJ2-7, with 7 nucleotides matching TRBD2. Per the germline V gene, CDR1 is LNHNV and CDR2 is YYDKDF (reference sequence). The junction had 8 bases not matched to a gene; V was cut back by 4 bases and J by 2 bases. The CDR3 length is 15 residues. The CDR3 reads CATSKEASGTYEQYF. For the CDR3, the DNA is TGTGCCACCAGCAAGGAGGCTAGCGGTACCTACGAGCAGTACTTC.

This chain joins TRBV2 and TRBJ1-2; TRBD1 matches 8 bases. The junction had 4 bases not matched to a gene; V was cut back by 5 bases and J by 8 bases. Germline-derived CDR1 and CDR2 are SNHLY and FYNNEI. The CDR3 is made up of 12 amino acids. In DNA form, the CDR3 reads TGTGCCAGCAGTCAGGGGGCGCGGGGCTACACCTTC. Its translation: CASSQGARGYTF.

V usage is TRBV7-2 and J usage is TRBJ2-6; D is undetermined. Trimming left V 5 bases short and J 2 bases short, with 10 bases between. The CDR3 is 15 residues long. Germline V lookup: CDR1 SGHTA, CDR2 FQGNSA. CDR3 sequence: CASSNPAPGANVLTF. The CDR3 coding sequence is TGTGCCAGCAGCAACCCGGCTCCTGGGGCCAACGTCCTGACTTTC.

The chain links TRBV5-1 to TRBJ2-1; TRBD1 or TRBD2 may be the D gene (5 bases each). V was cut by 2 bases and J by 5 bases, with 14 bases left in between. This CDR3 spans 15 amino acids. Germline loops: CDR1 SGHRS, CDR2 YFSETQ. The CDR3 protein is CASSLGVSGNNEQFF. The CDR3 DNA reads as TGCGCCAGCAGCTTAGGGGTATCCGGGAACAATGAGCAGTTCTTC.

V usage is TRBV7-8 and J usage is TRBJ1-1; weak D call: TRBD1 (6 bases). The CDR3 is 14 residues long. CDR1 and CDR2 (germline): SGHVS, FQNEAQ. The germline V and J ends were trimmed by 5 bases and 6 bases, with 16 bases remaining between them. The CDR3 is CASSPHRAPAEAFF. CDR3 DNA sequence: TGTGCCAGCAGCCCTCACAGGGCCCCCGCTGAAGCTTTCTTT.

This chain joins TRBV6-2 or TRBV6-3 and TRBJ2-1; TRBD1 matches 7 bases. In germline, CDR1 is MNHEY, CDR2 SVGEGT. The J segment lost 7 bases and the V segment lost 0 bases, leaving 9 bases of the junction unmatched. The CDR3 has 16 residues. The CDR3 spells CASSYSRDSWGNEQFF. In DNA form, the CDR3 reads TGTGCCAGCAGTTACTCACGGGACAGCTGGGGGAATGAGCAGTTCTTC.

The chain joins TRBV19 to TRBJ2-1; 9 bases fit TRBD2. After removal of 7 bases from V and 6 bases from J, the junction contained 10 bases not matched to a gene. The CDR3 sequence is 15 residues long. Per germline, CDR1 LNHDA and CDR2 SQIVND (reference sequence). This chain's CDR3 is CASTKWRGGSNEQFF. DNA of the CDR3: TGTGCCAGTACCAAATGGCGGGGGGGAAGCAATGAGCAGTTCTTC.

V and J are TRBV4-2 and TRBJ2-7, with a weak D call TRBD2 (6 bases). V lost 4 bases and J lost 4, with 17 bases in between. The CDR3 is made up of 15 amino acids. Germline V gene data show CDR1 as LGHNA and CDR2 as YNFKEQ. The CDR3 protein is CASSPSWRGKYEQYF. The DNA of the CDR3 is TGTGCCAGCAGCCCCTCTTGGAGGGGAAAATACGAGCAGTACTTC.

This chain links TRBV27 with TRBJ2-7; 8 bases are shared with TRBD2. J was trimmed by 3 bases and V by 6 bases; bases with no gene match: 10. Germline lookup yields CDR1 MNHEY and CDR2 SMNVEV (reference sequence). The CDR3 totals 15 residues. CDR3 in amino acids: CASRISGTRGYEQYF. The CDR3, as DNA: TGTGCCAGCAGGATCTCCGGGACTAGGGGCTACGAGCAGTACTTC.

The CDR3 reads CASSSTAGQDDSPLHF. The CDR3 DNA sequence: TGTGCCAGCAGCTCCACCGCGGGGCAGGACGATTCACCCCTCCACTTT. The chain is built from TRBV11-2 and TRBJ1-6; maybe TRBD1 (5 bases). The CDR3 runs 16 residues. Germline-derived CDR1 and CDR2 are SGHAT and FQNNGV. The V gene lost 4 bases and the J gene lost 8 bases, with 18 bases spanning the gap.

The gene calls are TRBV9 and TRBJ2-3, with D possibly being TRBD2 (5 bases). This CDR3 spans 15 amino acids. Germline lookup yields CDR1 SGDLS and CDR2 YYNGEE. The V end lost 6 bases, the J end lost 2 bases, and 16 bases lay between the germline ends. CDR3 bases: TGTGCCAGCAACCTCCTGGGCGGGCCCACAGATACGCAGTATTTT. Protein sequence: CASNLLGGPTDTQYF.

To note about this clone: Other DNA sequences from this sample encode an identical CDR3 as well. The chain couples TRBV9 to TRBJ2-7, with D unclear. In germline, CDR1 is SGDLS, CDR2 YYNGEE. The CDR3 consists of 15 residues. Trimming shortened V by 0 bases and J by 1 base, and 11 bases separated the two germline ends. The CDR3: CASSVAGEPSYEQYF. The CDR3, as DNA: TGTGCCAGCAGCGTAGCAGGAGAGCCATCCTACGAGCAGTACTTC.

The rearrangement uses TRBV9 and TRBJ1-1, with TRBD1 matching 7 bases. Germline-derived CDR1 and CDR2 are SGDLS and YYNGEE. Trimming removed 4 bases from V and 1 base from J; junction bases left unmatched: 4. The CDR3 has 14 amino acids. DNA for the CDR3: TGTGCCAGCAGCCCGGGACAGAGGAACACTGAAGCTTTCTTT. Amino acids: CASSPGQRNTEAFF.

This sequence joins TRBV7-2 and TRBJ1-1, with D perhaps TRBD1 (5 bases). Germline loops: CDR1 SGHTA, CDR2 FQGNSA. Trimming shortened V by 5 bases and J by 2 bases, and 15 bases separated the two germline ends. The length of the CDR3 is 15 residues. For the CDR3, the DNA is TGTGCCAGCAGCCGTTTTCAGGGAACAAACACTGAAGCTTTCTTT. Translated, it gives CASSRFQGTNTEAFF.

This sequence joins TRBV3-1 (or the pseudogene TRBV3-2) and TRBJ2-5, with unresolved D. V was shortened by 0 bases and J by 3 bases, with 8 bases between the two germline ends. CDR3 length: 14 residues. CDR1 is LGHDT and CDR2 is YNNKEL in the germline V gene (reference sequence). The DNA for the CDR3 is TGTGCCAGCAGCCAAGAGCACCGGAAAGAGACCCAGTACTTC. This sequence encodes CASSQEHRKETQYF.

The rearrangement uses TRBV7-8 and TRBJ2-3, with 14 bases lining up with TRBD2. The V segment lost 7 bases and the J segment 4 bases; nucleotides outside the gene matches: 4. There are 15 residues in the CDR3. Germline V lookup: CDR1 SGHVS, CDR2 FQNEAQ. CDR3 in amino acids: CASTQTSGRADTQYF. CDR3 bases: TGTGCCAGCACCCAGACTAGCGGGAGGGCAGATACGCAGTATTTT.

The gene calls are TRBV3-1 (or the pseudogene TRBV3-2) and TRBJ2-6; possible D gene TRBD1, 5 bases. Trimming took 4 bases from V and 1 from J, leaving 8 bases between them. CDR3 size: 15 residues. Germline V gene data show CDR1 as LGHDT and CDR2 as YNNKEL (reference sequence). The DNA of the CDR3 is TGTGCCAGCAGCCTGTACAGGTCTGGGGCCAACGTCCTGACTTTC. It is translated as CASSLYRSGANVLTF.

The gene calls are TRBV11-2 and TRBJ2-3; D is uncertain. V was pared by 2 bases and J by 3 bases, with 6 bases between. The CDR3 extends over 13 amino acids. CDR1 and CDR2 from the germline V gene are SGHAT and FQNNGV. The CDR3 DNA sequence: TGTGCCAGCAGCTTATTCGGGACAGATACGCAGTATTTT. Translated, it gives CASSLFGTDTQYF.

CDR3 in amino acids: CASSPGTGGVEYF. DNA of the CDR3: TGCGCCAGCAGCCCCGGGACAGGGGGAGTGGAGTACTTC. The V and J genes are TRBV4-3 and TRBJ2-7, with 11 bases identical to TRBD1. The germline V gene encodes CDR1 LGHNA and CDR2 YSLEER. Trimming at V came to 4 bases and at J to 11 bases, leaving 7 bases not matched to a gene. CDR3 length: 13 amino acids.